These T cell receptor beta chains were read from a single sample in a study of shared T cell receptors in the human thymus. The repertoire was sequenced with immunoSEQ multiplex PCR; TCRdb's copy has only in-frame clones and lacks some. The sample shows 600,000 to 900,000 clones, approximately 85% of them seen only once. The same sample was also used in a study of human thymus T cells.

The sample was thymocytes. These receptors were collected from a girl under three years old with a congenital heart defect. CDR3s include the opening cysteine and the closing phenylalanine or tryptophan. Each record gives: clone size, J gene, CDR3 length, D gene, V gene, CDR3 DNA, CDR3 protein. The D gene is left open where the match is weak. Size values are once, few and many counts, or a class for expanded clones, and some rows have none.

NA | TRBJ1-5 | 16 | TRBD1 | TRBV4-1 | TGCGCCAGCAGCCAAGACGGAAAACAGGGGGCTCAGCCCCAGCATTTT | CASSQDGKQGAQPQHF
once | TRBJ1-2 | 14 | NA | TRBV19 | TGTGCCAGTAGTCTCCGGCGCAGGGGCTATGGCTACACCTTC | CASSLRRRGYGYTF
NA | TRBJ2-1 | 20 | TRBD1 | TRBV5-1 | TGCGCCAGCAGCTCAACTGGGACAGGGCGGGCGATCGAGAGCGACAATGAGCAGTTCTTC | CASSSTGTGRAIESDNEQFF
NA | TRBJ2-7 | 15 | TRBD1 | TRBV5-6 | TGTGCCAGCTGCAGATTACAGGGGATTAGGCACGAGCAGTACTTC | CASCRLQGIRHEQYF
NA | TRBJ1-2 | 13 | NA | TRBV10-2 | TGCGCCAGCACGTCCGACATGAACTATGGCTACACCTTC | CASTSDMNYGYTF
NA | TRBJ2-5 | 13 | NA | TRBV5-1 | TGCGCCAGCAGAGCCTCGTACCAAGAGACCCAGTACTTC | CASRASYQETQYF
NA | TRBJ1-5 | 16 | TRBD1 | TRBV9 | TGTGCCAGCAGCGTAGCAGGGGGAAGAAGCAATCAGCCCCAGCATTTT | CASSVAGGRSNQPQHF
NA | TRBJ1-4 | 14 | NA | TRBV15 | TGTGCCACCAGGGAGCGGGACCAACATGAAAAACTGTTTTTT | CATRERDQHEKLFF
NA | TRBJ2-7 | 16 | NA | TRBV14 | TGTGCCAGCAGCCAAGATAGGGGCAGGGGCGCTCGGAAGCAGTACTTC | CASSQDRGRGARKQYF
NA | TRBJ1-1 | 22 | NA | TRBV14 | TGTGCCAGCAGCCAACGACTTAGGGGGAACTCGACCCCTCCCGCTATGAACACTGAAGCTTTCTTT | CASSQRLRGNSTPPAMNTEAFF
NA | TRBJ2-3 | 19 | NA | TRBV6-1 | TGTGCCAGCAGTGAAGCGGGCTTTGGACAGTCGCCCCTCACAGATACGCAGTATTTT | CASSEAGFGQSPLTDTQYF
NA | TRBJ1-2 | 14 | NA | TRBV19 | TGTGCCAGTACCCCCAGGGAGGGCCCAGATGGCTACACCTTC | CASTPREGPDGYTF
NA | TRBJ2-7 | 15 | TRBD1 | TRBV5-1 | TGCGCCAGCAGTCCAACAGGGGGTAGACGGGGCGAGCAGTACTTC | CASSPTGGRRGEQYF
NA | TRBJ1-3 | 18 | TRBD1 | TRBV9 | TGTGCCAGCAGCGTAGACCGGGACAGGGGGCCGTGGGGAAACACCATATATTTT | CASSVDRDRGPWGNTIYF
NA | TRBJ1-2 | 15 | TRBD1 | TRBV18 | TGTGCCAGCTCACCAGACAGGGAGAGAACCTATGGCTACACCTTC | CASSPDRERTYGYTF
NA | TRBJ1-3 | 19 | TRBD1 | TRBV5-1 | TGCGCCAGCAGCTTGGATTCGGGACAGACAAAAGGGGGAGGAAACACCATATATTTT | CASSLDSGQTKGGGNTIYF
NA | TRBJ1-4 | 14 | NA | TRBV19 | TGTGCCAGTAGCTCAGGGGAAGATAATGAAAAACTGTTTTTT | CASSSGEDNEKLFF
NA | TRBJ1-2 | 15 | TRBD1 | TRBV7-4 | TGTGCCAGCAGCCCTGGGGGCGCCAGGGGGCATGGCTACACCTTC | CASSPGGARGHGYTF
NA | TRBJ1-1 | 12 | NA | TRBV29-1 | TGCAGCGTTGAGTGGGGGGACACTGAAGCTTTCTTT | CSVEWGDTEAFF
NA | TRBJ1-6 | 17 | NA | TRBV10-3 | TGTGCCATCAGTGACCGGGACACCAGCTCCTATAATTCACCCCTCCACTTT | CAISDRDTSSYNSPLHF
NA | TRBJ1-5 | 16 | NA | TRBV18 | TGTGCCAGCTCACCAATCCGCAGTTTTAGCAATCAGCCCCAGCATTTT | CASSPIRSFSNQPQHF
NA | TRBJ2-3 | 17 | TRBD2 | TRBV6-1 | TGTGCCAGCAGTGAATGGGACAGGACTAGCGGCGGAGATATGCAGTATTTT | CASSEWDRTSGGDMQYF